This TCR beta chain derives from a study of shared clonotypes between healthy human individuals. Only in-frame clones appear in the TCRdb table, and some are missing; sequencing was by immunoSEQ multiplex PCR. Of over a million clones in the sample, around three quarters are singletons; the top ten hold 0.6% to 0.7%. Trimming stripped 0 bases from V and 0 bases from J, with 12 bases between. Germline V gives CDR1 LNHDA, CDR2 SQIVND (reference sequence). The CDR3 consists of 17 residues. The rearrangement uses TRBV19 and TRBJ1-5, with a weak D call TRBD1 (5 bases). This receptor was identified in a man between 18 and 35 years old in good health. Some clones in this sample may be carry-over from other donors' samples. The sequenced sample was memory CD4+ T cells from PBMCs. Subset described: CD45RA-negative fraction. CDR3 DNA sequence: TGTGCCAGTAGTATAGACCCCAGGGAGTATAGCAATCAGCCCCAGCATTTT. Translated, it gives CASSIDPREYSNQPQHF.